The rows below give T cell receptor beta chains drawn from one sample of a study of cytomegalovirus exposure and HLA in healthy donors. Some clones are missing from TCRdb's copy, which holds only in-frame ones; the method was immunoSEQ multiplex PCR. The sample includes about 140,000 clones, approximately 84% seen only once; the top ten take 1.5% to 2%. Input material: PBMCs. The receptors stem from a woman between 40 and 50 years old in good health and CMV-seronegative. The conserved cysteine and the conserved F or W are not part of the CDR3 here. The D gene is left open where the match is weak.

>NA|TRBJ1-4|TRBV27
ASSLSRFEKLF
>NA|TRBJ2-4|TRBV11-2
ASSLWAGEAKNIQY
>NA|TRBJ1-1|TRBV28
ASPPERRLLAEAF
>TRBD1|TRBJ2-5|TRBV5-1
ASSLGGQGSETQY
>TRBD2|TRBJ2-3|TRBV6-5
ASSYFSGDTQY
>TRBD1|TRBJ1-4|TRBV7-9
ASSITGGGRTNEKLF
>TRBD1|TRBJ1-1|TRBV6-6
ASSQVVTGGTEAF
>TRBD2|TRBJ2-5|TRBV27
ASSLRLAGETQY
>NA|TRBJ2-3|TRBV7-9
ASSLSGVADTQY
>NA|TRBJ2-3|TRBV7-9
ASSTGTSGLNTDTQY
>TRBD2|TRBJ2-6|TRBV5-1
ASSLVPGFGGRALSGANVLT
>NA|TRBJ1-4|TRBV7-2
ASSRGGAGEKLF
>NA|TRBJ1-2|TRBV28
ASSSVGLGDVYT
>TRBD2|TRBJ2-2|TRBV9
ASSVLAGTGELF
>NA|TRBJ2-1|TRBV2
ASSYLLAEQF
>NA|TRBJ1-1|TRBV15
ATSRVDLRGAF
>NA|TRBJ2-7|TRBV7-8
ASSTQGSSYEQY
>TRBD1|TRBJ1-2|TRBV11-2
ASSLGSGQGFGGYT
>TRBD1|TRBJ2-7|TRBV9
ASSLDRGPYEQY
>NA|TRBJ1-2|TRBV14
ASSPSEGRGYGYT
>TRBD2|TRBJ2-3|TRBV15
ATSAGTSGRALTDTQY
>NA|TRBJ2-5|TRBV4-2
ASSLAGEGTQY
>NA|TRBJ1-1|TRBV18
ASSPNAPGPGTEAF
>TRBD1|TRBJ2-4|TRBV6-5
ASSYDSGTATIQY
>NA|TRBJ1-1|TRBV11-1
ASNRRGGSTEAF
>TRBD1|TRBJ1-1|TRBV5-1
ASSMGQGYTEAF
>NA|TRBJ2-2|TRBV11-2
ASSLSSYSTGELF
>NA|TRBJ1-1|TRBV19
ASSLMNTEAF
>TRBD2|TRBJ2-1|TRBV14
ASSQFWGRASNEQF
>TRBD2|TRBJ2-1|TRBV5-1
ASSLRSQAGPQIEQF
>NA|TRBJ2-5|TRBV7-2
ASSSPLTSSRPWGTQY